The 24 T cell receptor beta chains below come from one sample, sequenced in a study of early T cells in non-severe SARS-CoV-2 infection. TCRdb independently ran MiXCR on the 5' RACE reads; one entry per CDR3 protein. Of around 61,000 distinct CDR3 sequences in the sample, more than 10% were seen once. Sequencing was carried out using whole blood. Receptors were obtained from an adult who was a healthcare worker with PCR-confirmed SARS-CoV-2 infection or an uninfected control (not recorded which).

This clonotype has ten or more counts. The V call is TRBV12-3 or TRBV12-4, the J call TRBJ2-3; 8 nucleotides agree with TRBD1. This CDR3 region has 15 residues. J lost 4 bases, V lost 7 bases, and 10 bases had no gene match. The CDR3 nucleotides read TGTGCCAGCACCCTCAGGACAGGGCTTTCAGATACGCAGTATTTT. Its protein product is CASTLRTGLSDTQYF.

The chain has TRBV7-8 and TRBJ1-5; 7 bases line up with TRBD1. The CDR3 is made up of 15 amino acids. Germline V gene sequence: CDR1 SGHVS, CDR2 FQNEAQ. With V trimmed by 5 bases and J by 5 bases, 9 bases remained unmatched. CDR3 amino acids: CASSRWRDSHQPQHF. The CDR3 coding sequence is TGTGCCAGCAGCCGCTGGAGGGACAGCCATCAGCCCCAGCATTTT.

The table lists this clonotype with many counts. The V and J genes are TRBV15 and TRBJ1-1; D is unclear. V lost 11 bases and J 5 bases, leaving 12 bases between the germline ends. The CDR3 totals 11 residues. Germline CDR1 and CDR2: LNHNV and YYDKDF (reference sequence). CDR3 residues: CASQRETEAFF. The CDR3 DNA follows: TGTGCCTCCCAACGGGAGACTGAAGCTTTCTTT.

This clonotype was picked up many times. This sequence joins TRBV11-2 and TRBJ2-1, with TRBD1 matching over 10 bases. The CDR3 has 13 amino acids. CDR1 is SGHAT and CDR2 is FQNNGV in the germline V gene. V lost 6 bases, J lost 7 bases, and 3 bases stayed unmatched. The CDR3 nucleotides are TGTGCCAGCAGGGACAGGGGGGGAAATGAGCAGTTCTTC. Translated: CASRDRGGNEQFF.

This CDR3 is CASTAAASTDTQYF. In DNA, the CDR3 is TGTGCCAGCACTGCCGCGGCTAGCACAGATACGCAGTATTTT. The V and J genes are TRBV6-1 and TRBJ2-3; D is undetermined. From germline, CDR1 is MNHNS and CDR2 SASEGT. This CDR3 comprises 14 residues. Trimming shortened V by 7 bases and J by 0 bases, and 11 bases separated the two germline ends.

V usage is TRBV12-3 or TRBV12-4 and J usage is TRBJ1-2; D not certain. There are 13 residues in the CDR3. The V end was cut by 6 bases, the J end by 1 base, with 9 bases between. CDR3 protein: CASRTWGNYGYTF. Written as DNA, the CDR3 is TGTGCCAGCAGGACATGGGGTAACTATGGCTACACCTTC.

The CDR3 bases are TGTGCCAGCAGCCAAGGGTACAACACCGGGGAGCTGTTTTTT. It specifies CASSQGYNTGELFF. The chain links TRBV3-1 to TRBJ2-2; D not resolved. There are 14 residues in the CDR3. CDR1 and CDR2 from the germline V gene are LGHDT and YNNKEL (reference sequence). V lost 1 base, J lost 2 bases, and 5 bases lay in between.

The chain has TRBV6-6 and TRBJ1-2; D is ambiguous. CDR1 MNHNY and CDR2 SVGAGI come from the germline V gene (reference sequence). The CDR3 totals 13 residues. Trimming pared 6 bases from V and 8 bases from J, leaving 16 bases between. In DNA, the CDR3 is TGTGCCAGCAGACCGGACGGAATTTACGGCTACACCTTC. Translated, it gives CASRPDGIYGYTF.

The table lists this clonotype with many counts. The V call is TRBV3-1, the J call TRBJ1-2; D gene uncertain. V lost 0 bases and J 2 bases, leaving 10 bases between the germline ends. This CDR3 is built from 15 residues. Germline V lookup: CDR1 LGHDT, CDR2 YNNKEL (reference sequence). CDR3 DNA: TGTGCCAGCAGCCAAGATTGGCGGTGGAACTATGGCTACACCTTC. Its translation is CASSQDWRWNYGYTF.

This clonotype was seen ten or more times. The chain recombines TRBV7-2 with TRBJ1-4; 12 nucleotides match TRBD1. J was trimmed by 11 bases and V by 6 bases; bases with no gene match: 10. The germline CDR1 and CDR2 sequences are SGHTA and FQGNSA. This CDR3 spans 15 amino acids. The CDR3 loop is CASSSGTGGIPKLFF. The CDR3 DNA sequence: TGTGCCAGCAGTTCCGGGACAGGGGGCATCCCGAAACTGTTTTTT. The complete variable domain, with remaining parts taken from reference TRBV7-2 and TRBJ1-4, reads GAGVSQSPSNKVTEKGKDVELRCDPISGHTALYWYRQSLGQGLEFLIYFQGNSAPDKSGLPSDRFSAERTGGSVSTLTIQRTQQEDSAVYLCASSSGTGGIPKLFFGSGTQLSVL.

CDR3 amino acids: CASSLEGGAGTF. CDR3 coding DNA: TGCGCCAGCAGCTTGGAGGGGGGCGCGGGCACCTTC. The chain couples TRBV5-1 to TRBJ1-2; D may be TRBD1 (6 bases). CDR1 and CDR2 (germline): SGHRS, YFSETQ. V was pared by 0 bases and J by 13 bases, with 13 bases between. CDR3 length equals 12 residues.

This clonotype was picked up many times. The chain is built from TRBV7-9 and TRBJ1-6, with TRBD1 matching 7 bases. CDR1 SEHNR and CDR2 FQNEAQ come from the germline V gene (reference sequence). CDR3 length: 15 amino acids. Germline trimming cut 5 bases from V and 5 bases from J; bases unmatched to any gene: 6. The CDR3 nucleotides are TGTGCCAGCAGCCCGACAGGGACCAATAATTCACCCCTCCACTTT. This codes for CASSPTGTNNSPLHF.

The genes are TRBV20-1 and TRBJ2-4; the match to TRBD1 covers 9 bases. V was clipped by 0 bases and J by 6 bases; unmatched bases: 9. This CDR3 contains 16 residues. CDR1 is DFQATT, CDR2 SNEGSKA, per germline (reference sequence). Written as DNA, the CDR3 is TGCAGTGCTAGAGACCTCCGGGACAGGGTAGGAAACATTCAGTACTTC. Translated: CSARDLRDRVGNIQYF.

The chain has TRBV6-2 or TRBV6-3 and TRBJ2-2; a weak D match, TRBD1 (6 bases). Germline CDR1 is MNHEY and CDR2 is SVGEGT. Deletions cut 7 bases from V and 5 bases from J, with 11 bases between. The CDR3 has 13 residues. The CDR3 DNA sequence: TGTGCCAGCAAGGACAGACTTACCGGGGAGCTGTTTTTT. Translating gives CASKDRLTGELFF.

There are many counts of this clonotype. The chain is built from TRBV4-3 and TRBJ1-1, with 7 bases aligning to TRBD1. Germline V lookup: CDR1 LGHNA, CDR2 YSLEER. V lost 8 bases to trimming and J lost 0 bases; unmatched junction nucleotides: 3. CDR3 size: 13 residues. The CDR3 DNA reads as TGCGCCAGCGGACAGGAAGTGAACACTGAAGCTTTCTTT. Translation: CASGQEVNTEAFF.

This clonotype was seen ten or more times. CDR3 nucleotides: TGTGCCAGCAGCCTAAGCGGACTAGCGGGGGCCCTGATCCAAGAGACCCAGTACTTC. Translation: CASSLSGLAGALIQETQYF. This chain connects TRBV7-6 to TRBJ2-5; 13 bases map to TRBD2. The CDR3 length is 19 residues. The trim removed 5 bases at V and 1 base at J, leaving 13 bases unmatched. Per the germline V gene, CDR1 is SGHVS and CDR2 is FNYEAQ.

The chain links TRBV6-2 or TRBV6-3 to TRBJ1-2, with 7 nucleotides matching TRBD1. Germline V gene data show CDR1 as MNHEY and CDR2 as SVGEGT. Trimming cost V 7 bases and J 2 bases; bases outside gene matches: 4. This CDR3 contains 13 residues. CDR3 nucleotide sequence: TGTGCCAGCACCCCGGGACAGAACTATGGCTACACCTTC. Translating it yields CASTPGQNYGYTF.

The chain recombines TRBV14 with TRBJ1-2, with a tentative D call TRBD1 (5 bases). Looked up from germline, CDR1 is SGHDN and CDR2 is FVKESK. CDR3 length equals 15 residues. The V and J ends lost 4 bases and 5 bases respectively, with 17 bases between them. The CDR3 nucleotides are TGTGCCAGCAGCCCGGGGGGACGAGGGCAATATGGCTACACCTTC. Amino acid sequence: CASSPGGRGQYGYTF.

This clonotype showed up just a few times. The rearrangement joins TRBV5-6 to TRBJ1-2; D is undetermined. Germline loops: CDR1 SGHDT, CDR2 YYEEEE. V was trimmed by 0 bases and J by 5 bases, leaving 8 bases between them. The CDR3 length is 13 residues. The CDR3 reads CASSLVRAYGYTF. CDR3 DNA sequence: TGTGCCAGCAGCTTGGTGAGGGCTTATGGCTACACCTTC.

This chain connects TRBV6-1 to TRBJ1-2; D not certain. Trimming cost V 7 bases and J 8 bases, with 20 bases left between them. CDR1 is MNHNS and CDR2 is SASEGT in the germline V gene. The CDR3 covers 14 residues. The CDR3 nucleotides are TGTGCCAGCACCCGAGTCTTGCCGGCTCAAGGCTACACCTTC. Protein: CASTRVLPAQGYTF.

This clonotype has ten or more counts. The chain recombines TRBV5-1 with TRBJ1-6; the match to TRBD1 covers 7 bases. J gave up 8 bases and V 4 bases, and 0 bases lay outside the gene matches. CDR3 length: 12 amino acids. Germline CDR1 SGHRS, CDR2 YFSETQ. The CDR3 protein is CASSTGDSPLHF. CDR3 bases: TGCGCCAGCAGCACAGGGGATTCACCCCTCCACTTT.

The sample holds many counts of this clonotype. The CDR3 coding sequence is TGTGCCAGCAGTTACGGAGGAATCTCCTATAATTCACCCCTCCACTTT. Its protein product is CASSYGGISYNSPLHF. The chain uses TRBV6-5 and TRBJ1-6; no clear D gene. The CDR3 contains 16 residues. Trimming shortened V by 2 bases and J by 0 bases, and 8 bases separated the two germline ends. From germline, CDR1 is MNHEY and CDR2 SVGAGI.

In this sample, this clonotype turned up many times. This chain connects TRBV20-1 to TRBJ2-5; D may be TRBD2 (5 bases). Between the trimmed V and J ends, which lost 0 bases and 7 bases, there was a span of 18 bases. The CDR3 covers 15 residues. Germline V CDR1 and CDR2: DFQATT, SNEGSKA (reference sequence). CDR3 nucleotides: TGCAGTGCTAGAGATAGGGCTAGCCGTTCTGGGACCCAGTACTTC. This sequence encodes CSARDRASRSGTQYF.

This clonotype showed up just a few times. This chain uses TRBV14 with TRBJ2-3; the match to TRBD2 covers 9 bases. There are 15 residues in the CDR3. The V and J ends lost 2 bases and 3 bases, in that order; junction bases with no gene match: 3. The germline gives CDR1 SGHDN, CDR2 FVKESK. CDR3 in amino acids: CASSQRLAGTDTQYF. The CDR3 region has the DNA TGTGCCAGCAGCCAACGCCTAGCGGGAACAGATACGCAGTATTTT.